Below, one T cell receptor beta chain is given with its context. In the original processing: Using reference gene primer amplification, nucleated cell counts were estimated. Profiling relied on immunoSEQ multiplex PCR, and the TCRdb table lists in-frame clones only, not all of them. From that table come the V and J calls and clone size; the DNA was used to work out D and trimming. This table holds hundreds of thousands of clones, roughly nine tenths found once. The germline V gene has CDR1 SNHLY and CDR2 FYNNEI. The germline V and J ends were trimmed by 10 bases and 1 base, with 27 bases remaining between them. The CDR3 spans 18 residues. The source of the sample is a study of blood T cell repertoires in COVID-19. The study drew participants aged about 18 to 95 years from about two dozen US areas.

The sequenced sample consisted of PBMCs or T cells enriched from blood (not recorded which). The rearrangement uses TRBV2 and TRBJ2-3; D may be TRBD1 (5 bases). The TCR was taken from a woman in her thirties who had recovered from COVID-19. CDR3 bases: TGTGCCACGTGGGCAGGGCCCCTTAGGACGATGGGCACAGATACGCAGTATTTT. As protein: CATWAGPLRTMGTDTQYF.